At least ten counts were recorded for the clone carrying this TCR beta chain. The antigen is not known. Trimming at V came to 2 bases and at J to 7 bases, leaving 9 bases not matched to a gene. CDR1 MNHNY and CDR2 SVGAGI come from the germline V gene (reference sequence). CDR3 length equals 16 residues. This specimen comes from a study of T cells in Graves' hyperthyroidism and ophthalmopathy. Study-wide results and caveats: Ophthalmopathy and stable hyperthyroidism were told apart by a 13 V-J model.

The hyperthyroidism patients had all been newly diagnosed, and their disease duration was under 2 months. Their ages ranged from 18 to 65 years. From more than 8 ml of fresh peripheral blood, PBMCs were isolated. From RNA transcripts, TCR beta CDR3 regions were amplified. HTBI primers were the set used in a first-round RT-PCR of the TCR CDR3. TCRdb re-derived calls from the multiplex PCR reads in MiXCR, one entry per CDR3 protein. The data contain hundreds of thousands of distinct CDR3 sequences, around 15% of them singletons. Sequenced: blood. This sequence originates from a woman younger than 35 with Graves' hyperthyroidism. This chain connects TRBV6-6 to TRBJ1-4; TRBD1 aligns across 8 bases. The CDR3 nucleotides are TGTGCCAGCAGTTACAGGCGGACAGGGCGCGGTGAAAAACTGTTTTTT. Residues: CASSYRRTGRGEKLFF.